These T cell receptor beta chains were read from a single sample in a study of cytomegalovirus exposure and HLA in healthy donors. TCRdb keeps only in-frame clones here, not all; method: immunoSEQ multiplex PCR. The data hold about 44,000 clones, with roughly 93% observed a single time. Specimen: PBMCs. These receptor sequences come from a woman aged 18-29 years in good health and CMV-seronegative. CDR3s include the opening cysteine and the closing phenylalanine or tryptophan. The D gene is left open where the match is weak. Clone sizes are given selectively: once, few, many, or a class where the clone is expanded.

size	D	J	V	CDR3	DNA
.	.	TRBJ2-5	TRBV21-1	CASSTHPNGFTGMVETQYF	TGTGCCAGCAGCACACATCCGAACGGGTTTACAGGGATGGTGGAGACCCAGTACTTC
.	TRBD1	TRBJ1-5	TRBV5-1	CASSLDGQGAWPQHF	TGCGCCAGCAGCTTGGACGGGCAGGGGGCTTGGCCCCAGCATTTT
.	.	TRBJ1-1	TRBV7-9	CASSLVYQGPQAFF	TGTGCCAGCAGCTTAGTTTATCAGGGTCCGCAGGCTTTCTTT
.	TRBD1	TRBJ2-7	TRBV6-1	CASSEFGGTGWDEQYF	TGTGCCAGCAGTGAATTTGGTGGGACAGGATGGGACGAGCAGTACTTC
.	.	TRBJ2-3	TRBV29-1	CSVEGALYGTDTQYF	TGCAGCGTTGAAGGGGCCCTATACGGCACAGATACGCAGTATTTT
.	.	TRBJ2-7	TRBV11-2	CASSLQGIGNEQYF	TGTGCCAGCAGCCTTCAGGGGATCGGAAACGAGCAGTACTTC
.	TRBD1	TRBJ2-7	TRBV28	CASSSRDSNSYEQYF	TGTGCCAGCAGTTCCCGGGACAGTAACTCCTACGAGCAGTACTTC
.	.	TRBJ1-1	TRBV19	CASSIPPLNTEAFF	TGTGCCAGTAGTATACCCCCCCTCAACACTGAAGCTTTCTTT
.	TRBD1	TRBJ1-1	TRBV5-8	CASSSGDRAVANTEAFF	TGTGCCAGCAGCTCGGGGGACAGGGCGGTGGCGAACACTGAAGCTTTCTTT
.	TRBD1	TRBJ2-2	TRBV28	CASSMSPGQVTGELFF	TGTGCCAGCAGTATGAGCCCGGGACAGGTAACCGGGGAGCTGTTTTTT
.	TRBD1	TRBJ1-3	TRBV9	CASSATPTGALNTIYF	TGTGCCAGCAGCGCAACTCCGACAGGGGCTTTGAACACCATATATTTT
.	TRBD1	TRBJ1-5	TRBV5-8	CASSQGQGGNQPQHF	TGTGCCAGCAGCCAGGGACAGGGGGGAAATCAGCCCCAGCATTTT
.	TRBD2	TRBJ2-5	TRBV28	CASSFASGGWATQYF	TGTGCCAGCAGTTTCGCTAGCGGGGGGTGGGCGACCCAGTACTTC
.	.	TRBJ1-1	TRBV18	CASSGGSTEAFF	TGTGCCAGCTCGGGGGGTTCCACTGAAGCTTTCTTT
once	.	TRBJ1-5	TRBV19	CASSLDSPNQPQHF	TGTGCCAGTAGTTTAGACAGTCCTAATCAGCCCCAGCATTTT
once	TRBD1	TRBJ1-5	TRBV19	CASGDRVVNQPQHF	TGTGCCAGTGGGGACAGGGTCGTGAATCAGCCCCAGCATTTT
.	TRBD1	TRBJ1-1	TRBV28	CASSSTQGARGEAFF	TGTGCCAGCAGTTCGACACAGGGGGCGCGAGGGGAAGCTTTCTTT
.	.	TRBJ2-7	TRBV27	CASRRSGSYEQYF	TGTGCCAGCAGGAGGAGCGGCTCCTACGAGCAGTACTTC
once	TRBD1	TRBJ1-1	TRBV2	CASSEGQHKAFF	TGTGCCAGCAGTGAGGGACAGCATAAAGCTTTCTTT
.	TRBD2	TRBJ2-1	TRBV28	CASISGSSYNEQFF	TGTGCCAGTATTAGCGGGAGCTCCTACAATGAGCAGTTCTTC
.	TRBD2	TRBJ2-7	TRBV19	CASSARLAGGNYEQYF	TGTGCCAGTAGTGCCCGACTAGCGGGGGGCAACTACGAGCAGTACTTC
.	.	TRBJ1-1	TRBV6-5	CASSAALRTEAFF	TGTGCCAGCAGTGCGGCCTTGAGAACTGAAGCTTTCTTT
.	.	TRBJ1-1	TRBV2	CASSYITGRGEAFF	TGTGCCAGCAGTTATATAACAGGGAGGGGTGAAGCTTTCTTT
.	TRBD2	TRBJ2-4	TRBV11-2	CASSLAGWDIQYF	TGTGCCAGCAGTCTAGCGGGGTGGGACATTCAGTACTTC
.	.	TRBJ1-6	TRBV5-1	CASSFHRIGNSPLHF	TGCGCCAGCAGCTTTCACAGGATAGGCAATTCACCCCTCCACTTT
.	.	TRBJ1-1	TRBV19	CASSIDSRPGNTEAFF	TGTGCCAGTAGTATAGATTCTAGACCCGGGAACACTGAAGCTTTCTTT
.	.	TRBJ2-7	TRBV11-2	CASSLAVNPGAEQYF	TGTGCCAGCAGCTTAGCGGTCAACCCGGGAGCCGAGCAGTACTTC
.	TRBD1	TRBJ1-1	TRBV2	CASRERQGKGEAFF	TGTGCCAGCAGAGAAAGACAGGGGAAGGGTGAAGCTTTCTTT
.	.	TRBJ2-7	TRBV5-6	CASSLPGVGYEQYF	TGTGCCAGCAGCCTCCCCGGAGTTGGCTACGAGCAGTACTTC
.	.	TRBJ1-1	TRBV19	CATEDSLNTEAFF	TGTGCCACTGAAGACAGCCTGAACACTGAAGCTTTCTTT
.	TRBD1	TRBJ1-4	TRBV5-1	CASSRGQQNEKLFF	TGCGCCAGCAGCAGGGGACAGCAGAATGAAAAACTGTTTTTT
.	.	TRBJ2-7	TRBV11-2	CASSLGTAYEQYF	TGTGCCAGCAGCTTAGGGACAGCCTACGAGCAGTACTTC
.	.	TRBJ1-3	TRBV5-3	CARSHTGKTGNTIYF	TGTGCCAGAAGCCATACAGGGAAAACTGGAAACACCATATATTTT
.	.	TRBJ1-2	TRBV5-1	CASSLGQTTNYGYTF	TGCGCCAGCAGCTTGGGACAGACGACTAACTATGGCTACACCTTC
.	TRBD2	TRBJ2-1	TRBV9	CASSPRTSGGNEQFF	TGTGCCAGCAGCCCTCGGACTAGCGGGGGGAATGAGCAGTTCTTC
.	TRBD1	TRBJ2-1	TRBV4-1	CASSQTGSYNEQFF	TGCGCCAGCAGCCAGACAGGGTCCTACAATGAGCAGTTCTTC
.	.	TRBJ1-2	TRBV28	CASSPSGEYGYTF	TGTGCCAGCAGTCCCTCAGGGGAGTATGGCTACACCTTC
.	.	TRBJ1-3	TRBV5-1	CASSSTPDSQYTIYF	TGCGCCAGCAGCTCCACACCCGACAGTCAGTACACCATATATTTT
.	.	TRBJ2-1	TRBV5-1	CASRLGSYNEQFF	TGCGCCAGCCGACTCGGTTCCTACAATGAGCAGTTCTTC
once	TRBD2	TRBJ2-7	TRBV7-2	CASSAPGLARGEQYF	TGTGCCAGCAGCGCCCCGGGACTAGCCCGGGGGGAGCAGTACTTC
.	TRBD1	TRBJ1-5	TRBV18	CASSPDRVIGAHQPQHF	TGTGCCAGCTCACCAGACAGGGTGATTGGGGCTCATCAGCCCCAGCATTTT